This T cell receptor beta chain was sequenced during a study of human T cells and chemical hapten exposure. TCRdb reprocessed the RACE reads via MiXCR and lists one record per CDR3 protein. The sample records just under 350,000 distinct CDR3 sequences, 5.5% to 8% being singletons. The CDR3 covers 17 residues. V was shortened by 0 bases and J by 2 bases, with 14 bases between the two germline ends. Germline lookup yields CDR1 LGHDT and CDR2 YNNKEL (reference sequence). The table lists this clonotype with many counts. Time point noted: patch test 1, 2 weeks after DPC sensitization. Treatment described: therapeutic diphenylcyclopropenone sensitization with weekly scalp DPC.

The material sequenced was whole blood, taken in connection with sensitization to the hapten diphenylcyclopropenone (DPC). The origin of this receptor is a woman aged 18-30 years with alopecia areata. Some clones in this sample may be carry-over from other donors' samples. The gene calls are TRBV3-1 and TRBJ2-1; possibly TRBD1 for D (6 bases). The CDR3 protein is CASSQDRGQITYNEQFF. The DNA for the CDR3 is TGTGCCAGCAGCCAAGATCGTGGACAGATAACCTACAATGAGCAGTTCTTC.